The 5 T cell receptor beta chains below all came from one sample that was sequenced in a study of beta chain features in type 1 diabetes. Antigen specificity for these receptors is unknown. Study results and caveats: TCRB CDR3 length was moderately but significantly reduced in all four CD4+ subsets of Type 1 diabetes patients.

TCRB transcripts that were expressed got sequenced, as all of the isolated RNA had been reverse transcribed. The protocol was immunoSEQ multiplex PCR, while the TCRdb copy is restricted to in-frame clones and leaves out a portion. The repertoire has 150,000 to 200,000 clones, 8.5% to 10% of them found once; the top ten carry around 0.64%. Source material: central memory CD4+ T cells from blood. The receptors stem from a woman aged 30 to 39 with type 1 diabetes.

As to this clone: This sample includes further DNA sequences coding for the same CDR3. The rearrangement joins TRBV29-1 to TRBJ1-2; no firm D call. The CDR3 has 11 amino acids. The germline CDR1 and CDR2 sequences are SQVTM and ANQGSEA. Trimming took 6 bases from V and 4 from J, leaving 9 bases between them. The CDR3 coding sequence is TGCAGCGTCGGAGGAGGCTATGGCTACACCTTC. Translation: CSVGGGYGYTF.

The chain is built from TRBV5-6 and TRBJ1-2; 9 bases map to TRBD1. CDR3 length: 14 residues. Germline-derived CDR1 and CDR2 are SGHDT and YYEEEE. V was pared by 4 bases and J by 7 bases, with 8 bases of the junction left unmatched. DNA of the CDR3: TGTGCCAGCAGCCTCCGGGACAGGGTGGCTGGCTACACCTTC. Amino acids: CASSLRDRVAGYTF.

This chain connects TRBV4-1 to TRBJ2-2; the match to TRBD1 covers 8 bases. Germline V gene lookup returns CDR1 MGHRA and CDR2 YSYEKL. V shed 2 bases and J 4 bases; nucleotides not matched to a gene: 12. The CDR3 totals 18 residues. The CDR3 DNA is TGCGCCAGCAGCCAATCCGACGCCCAGGGGGCAGGCACCGGGGAGCTGTTTTTT. It encodes CASSQSDAQGAGTGELFF.

The CDR3, as DNA: TGCGCCAGCAGCGGGGACTCCTATTATGGCTACACCTTC. Translated, it gives CASSGDSYYGYTF. The V call is TRBV5-1, the J call TRBJ1-2, with D perhaps matching TRBD1 (5 bases). This CDR3 spans 13 amino acids. Trimming left V 4 bases short and J 5 bases short, with 12 bases between. Germline lookup yields CDR1 SGHRS and CDR2 YFSETQ. Full variable domain (missing parts from reference TRBV5-1 and TRBJ1-2): KAGVTQTPRYLIKTRGQQVTLSCSPISGHRSVSWYQQTPGQGLQFLFEYFSETQRNKGNFPGRFSGRQFSNSRSEMNVSTLELGDSALYLCASSGDSYYGYTFGSGTRLTVV.

This chain uses TRBV25-1 with TRBJ2-5; a possible D gene is TRBD1 (6 bases). V shed 0 bases and J shed 1 base, with 9 bases lying between them. Germline CDR1 and CDR2: MGHDK and SYGVNS. This CDR3 is built from 15 residues. Here the CDR3 DNA reads TGTGCCAGCAGTGAATATAAGGACAGCCAAGAGACCCAGTACTTC. Amino acid sequence: CASSEYKDSQETQYF. Supplemented by reference TRBV25-1 and TRBJ2-5, the full variable domain reads EADIYQTPRYLVIGTGKKITLECSQTMGHDKMYWYQQDPGMELHLIHYSYGVNSTEKGDLSSESTVSRIRTEHFPLTLESARPSHTSQYLCASSEYKDSQETQYFGPGTRLLVL.